Below, 20 T cell receptor beta chains from the same sample are listed, as sequenced in a study of cytomegalovirus exposure and HLA in healthy donors (TCRdb year 2017). Receptor libraries were prepared by the immunoSEQ multiplex PCR assay. TCRdb provides this immuneACCESS table in a form limited to in-frame rearrangements. Some clones are lacking; in checked studies, under half of them reflect an unresolved V gene, and why the rest are absent is not known. This sample is represented by roughly 56,000 clones; more than 90% of them were singletons. Of the sample, 0.95% to 1.3% falls within the top ten clones. Sequenced: PBMCs. The receptors stem from a man aged 18 to 30 in good health and CMV-seronegative.

This chain links TRBV15 with TRBJ2-4; 10 bases line up with TRBD2. The CDR3 spans 16 residues. The germline gives CDR1 LNHNV, CDR2 YYDKDF (reference sequence). V lost 0 bases to trimming and J lost 7 bases; unmatched junction nucleotides: 6. The CDR3 nucleotides are TGTGCCACCAGCAGAGATCTAGCGGGAGTGGGGAACATTCAGTACTTC. Amino acid sequence: CATSRDLAGVGNIQYF.

The V gene is TRBV21-1, the J gene TRBJ2-6; TRBD2 reflects the table's D call only, with no check against the DNA. TRBV21-1 is recorded as a pseudogene. CDR3 size: 18 residues. The CDR3 bases are TGTGCCAGCAGCAAAAAGGCGGCCGAATCCCCTGGGGCCAACGTCCTGACTTTC. Its translation is CASSKKAAESPGANVLTF.

The chain employs TRBV28 and TRBJ1-2; 9 bases are a match to TRBD1. Losses at the gene ends were 3 bases for V and 7 bases for J; bases not matched to a gene: 21. Germline values: CDR1 MDHEN, CDR2 SYDVKM. The CDR3 covers 19 residues. The DNA of the CDR3 is TGTGCCAGCAGTTTCCCACCGACAGGGGGGCTATTAACCCTCCCTGGCTACACCTTC. This translates into CASSFPPTGGLLTLPGYTF.

The chain carries TRBV7-9 and TRBJ2-5, with a tentative D call TRBD1 (5 bases). CDR1 and CDR2 (germline): SEHNR, FQNEAQ (reference sequence). Trimming shortened V by 0 bases and J by 4 bases, and 9 bases separated the two germline ends. This CDR3 spans 14 amino acids. CDR3 loop: CASSLAGRVETQYF. The DNA for the CDR3 is TGTGCCAGCAGCTTAGCGGGCAGGGTAGAGACCCAGTACTTC.

The chain joins TRBV2 to TRBJ2-3; possible D gene TRBD1, 6 bases. V was trimmed by 5 bases and J by 8 bases, leaving 14 bases between them. Germline V gene data show CDR1 as SNHLY and CDR2 as FYNNEI. The CDR3 runs 13 residues. CDR3: CASSPYQGRTQYF. The CDR3 region has the DNA TGTGCCAGCAGTCCCTACCAGGGGCGTACGCAGTATTTT. Based on the CDR3 plus reference TRBV2 and TRBJ2-3, the full variable domain is EPEVTQTPSHQVTQMGQEVILRCVPISNHLYFYWYRQILGQKVEFLVSFYNNEISEKSEIFDDQFSVERPDGSNFTLKIRSTKLEDSAMYFCASSPYQGRTQYFGPGTRLTVL.

This sequence joins TRBV9 and TRBJ2-5; D call uncertain. Per germline, CDR1 SGDLS and CDR2 YYNGEE. V lost 4 bases and J 7 bases, leaving 17 bases between the germline ends. The CDR3 consists of 14 residues. CDR3 DNA sequence: TGTGCCAGCAGCCCCCGAACTGATGGTGGGACCCAGTACTTC. Its translation is CASSPRTDGGTQYF.

This chain links TRBV5-1 with TRBJ1-3; D not certain. V was trimmed by 4 bases and J by 0 bases, leaving 5 bases between them. Per germline, CDR1 SGHRS and CDR2 YFSETQ. There are 13 residues in the CDR3. The CDR3 sequence is CASSLDSGNTIYF. CDR3 in DNA: TGCGCCAGCAGCCTAGACTCTGGAAACACCATATATTTT.

This chain links TRBV28 with TRBJ2-7; a weak D match, TRBD1 (5 bases). The CDR3 totals 14 residues. The germline V and J ends were trimmed by 4 bases and 1 base, with 11 bases remaining between them. From germline, CDR1 is MDHEN and CDR2 SYDVKM. The CDR3 protein is CASSSLTGSYEQYF. CDR3 DNA: TGTGCCAGCAGTTCTTTAACAGGTTCCTACGAGCAGTACTTC. The full variable domain, completed using reference TRBV28 and TRBJ2-7, is DVKVTQSSRYLVKRTGEKVFLECVQDMDHENMFWYRQDPGLGLRLIYFSYDVKMKEKGDIPEGYSVSREKKERFSLILESASTNQTSMYLCASSSLTGSYEQYFGPGTRLTVT.

The V gene is TRBV6-5, the J gene TRBJ1-5, with D hard to call. V was cut by 6 bases and J by 6 bases, with 12 bases left in between. The CDR3 runs 13 residues. Germline CDR1 reads MNHEY; CDR2 reads SVGAGI. The CDR3 DNA reads TGTGCCAGCAGCCGGGGAGGAAGTCAGCCCCAGCATTTT. Protein sequence: CASSRGGSQPQHF.

The chain couples TRBV6-5 to TRBJ2-5; 9 bases fit TRBD2. CDR3 size: 13 residues. V shed 6 bases, J shed 4 bases, and the junction held 3 bases outside the gene matches. The V gene's germline CDR1 is MNHEY and CDR2 SVGAGI. CDR3 coding DNA: TGTGCCAGCAGCCATAGCGGGAGAGAGACCCAGTACTTC. This gives the protein CASSHSGRETQYF.

The chain joins TRBV10-2 to TRBJ1-2; D remains unclear. V lost 4 bases and J lost 0, with 18 bases in between. The germline CDR1 and CDR2 sequences are WSHSY and SAAADI. This CDR3 has 17 residues. The CDR3 reads CASSGIHSAEANYGYTF. Here the CDR3 DNA reads TGCGCCAGCAGTGGGATTCACTCGGCAGAGGCTAACTATGGCTACACCTTC.

The chain carries TRBV27 and TRBJ2-7, with 7 bases matching TRBD1. The trim removed 5 bases at V and 4 bases at J, leaving 14 bases unmatched. The germline V gene encodes CDR1 MNHEY and CDR2 SMNVEV (reference sequence). The CDR3 spans 16 residues. The CDR3 here is CASSPLTGVGEYEQYF. The DNA for the CDR3 is TGTGCCAGCAGTCCCCTAACAGGGGTCGGGGAATACGAGCAGTACTTC.

The V gene is TRBV5-5, the J gene TRBJ2-1; D possibly corresponds to TRBD1 (5 bases). This CDR3 comprises 15 residues. Trimming left V 1 base short and J 10 bases short, with 18 bases between. The germline gives CDR1 SGHKS, CDR2 YYEKEE (reference sequence). The CDR3 DNA reads as TGTGCCAGCAGCTTGTGGCAGGGCCCTACCGTGGAGCAGTTCTTC. It codes for CASSLWQGPTVEQFF.

The rearrangement uses TRBV18 and TRBJ1-4; D gene uncertain. Trimming pared 2 bases from V and 10 bases from J, leaving 11 bases between. In germline, CDR1 is KGHSH, CDR2 LQKENI. The CDR3 is made up of 13 amino acids. CDR3: CASSPVDRGKLFF. The CDR3 nucleotides read TGTGCCAGCTCACCAGTGGACCGGGGAAAACTGTTTTTT.

The chain has TRBV28 and TRBJ2-2, with D maybe TRBD2 (6 bases). V gave up 6 bases and J gave up 0 bases, with 29 bases separating them. This CDR3 contains 21 residues. Per germline, CDR1 MDHEN and CDR2 SYDVKM. As DNA, the CDR3 is TGTGCCAGCAGCTCACACCGGTGGGACGCCGGGGGTATGCCGAACACCGGGGAGCTGTTTTTT. Translating gives CASSSHRWDAGGMPNTGELFF. The whole variable domain, remainder taken from reference TRBV28 and TRBJ2-2, is DVKVTQSSRYLVKRTGEKVFLECVQDMDHENMFWYRQDPGLGLRLIYFSYDVKMKEKGDIPEGYSVSREKKERFSLILESASTNQTSMYLCASSSHRWDAGGMPNTGELFFGEGSRLTVL.

This clone is a singleton in its sample. This chain connects TRBV15 to TRBJ2-1; 11 bases are shared with TRBD2. The CDR3 sequence is 15 residues long. CDR1 LNHNV and CDR2 YYDKDF come from the germline V gene (reference sequence). V lost 2 bases and J lost 6; bases outside the gene matches: 3. The CDR3 nucleotides read TGTGCCACCAGCAGACTAGCGGGAGGACCCAATGAGCAGTTCTTC. It encodes CATSRLAGGPNEQFF.

The V call is TRBV7-9, the J call TRBJ2-3; D is perhaps TRBD2 (5 bases). V lost 9 bases and J 0 bases, leaving 10 bases between the germline ends. This CDR3 has 13 amino acids. Germline CDR1 reads SEHNR; CDR2 reads FQNEAQ (reference sequence). DNA for the CDR3: TGTGCCAGTAGCGAGACTAGCACAGATACGCAGTATTTT. Its translation: CASSETSTDTQYF.

The genes are TRBV27 and TRBJ2-3, with D maybe TRBD2 (6 bases). Germline values: CDR1 MNHEY, CDR2 SMNVEV (reference sequence). V shed 3 bases and J shed 0 bases, with 13 bases lying between them. The CDR3 totals 16 residues. The CDR3: CASSLEGGRSTDTQYF. CDR3 in DNA: TGTGCCAGCAGTTTGGAGGGCGGAAGAAGCACAGATACGCAGTATTTT.

This chain joins TRBV7-2 and TRBJ2-3; a weak D match, TRBD2 (5 bases). The germline CDR1 and CDR2 sequences are SGHTA and FQGNSA. There are 12 residues in the CDR3. Trimming took 11 bases from V and 1 from J, leaving 10 bases between them. The CDR3 DNA is TGTGCCGGGCTGGGAGGCACAGATACGCAGTATTTT. Protein product: CAGLGGTDTQYF.

This clone was seen a single time. V gene TRBV11-2 combines with J gene TRBJ1-1; no firm D call. Germline-derived CDR1 and CDR2 are SGHAT and FQNNGV. V lost 3 bases and J 5 bases, leaving 25 bases between the germline ends. The CDR3 sequence is 18 residues long. CDR3 loop: CASSFSVSQRAARTEAFF. CDR3 sequence (DNA): TGTGCCAGCAGCTTTTCTGTCTCTCAGAGAGCGGCAAGGACTGAAGCTTTCTTT.